What follows describes a single T cell receptor (beta chain). Germline V gene data show CDR1 as LNHDA and CDR2 as SQIVND (reference sequence). The CDR3 is 15 residues long. V was cut by 2 bases and J by 1 base, with 11 bases left in between. As handled by the study authors: The authors estimated nucleated cell counts from reference gene primer amplification. Some clones are missing from TCRdb's copy, which holds only in-frame ones; the method was immunoSEQ multiplex PCR. The V and J calls and clone size are taken from that table; D and trimming were inferred from the DNA. Among about 170,000 clones listed, roughly 84% were seen once. The data originate from a study of blood T cell repertoires in COVID-19.

The receptor comes from a human donor with acute or convalescent COVID-19. The donor label of this sample is uncertain. V is TRBV19 and J is TRBJ1-2; no definite D call. The sample consisted of peripheral blood. CDR3 protein: CASSILTANNYGYTF. CDR3 nucleotide sequence: TGTGCCAGTAGTATACTAACAGCAAATAACTATGGCTACACCTTC. The complete variable domain, with remaining parts taken from reference TRBV19 and TRBJ1-2, reads DGGITQSPKYLFRKEGQNVTLSCEQNLNHDAMYWYRQDPGQGLRLIYYSQIVNDFQKGDIAEGYSVSREKKESFPLTVTSAQKNPTAFYLCASSILTANNYGYTFGSGTRLTVV.